These 20 T cell receptor beta chains originate from one sample sequenced in a study of identical twins. MiXCR, run by TCRdb on the 5' RACE reads, gives a single entry per CDR3 protein. The sample yields fewer than 250,000 distinct CDR3 sequences, 9.4% seen once. The sequencing input was memory (CD45RO+) T cells sorted from blood. The receptor set was obtained from a woman younger than 30 in good health.

The chain uses TRBV7-6 and TRBJ1-1, with D unresolved. CDR3 length equals 13 residues. Germline-derived CDR1 and CDR2 are SGHVS and FNYEAQ. V was shortened by 5 bases and J by 5 bases, with 12 bases between the two germline ends. The CDR3 DNA follows: TGTGCCAGCAGCGCCGGCTTACGGACTGAAGCTTTCTTT. This gives the protein CASSAGLRTEAFF.

The chain links TRBV14 to TRBJ2-1; D uncertain. CDR3 size: 11 residues. V was trimmed by 8 bases and J by 4 bases, leaving 6 bases between them. Germline assignment: CDR1 SGHDN and CDR2 FVKESK. The CDR3 sequence is CASGSYNEQFF. CDR3 in DNA: TGTGCCAGCGGGTCGTACAATGAGCAGTTCTTC.

This chain connects TRBV11-3 to TRBJ2-7; no clear D gene. V was shortened by 0 bases and J by 2 bases, with 5 bases between the two germline ends. Germline V gene lookup returns CDR1 SGHNT and CDR2 YENEEA. CDR3 length equals 13 residues. The CDR3 sequence: CASSLETAYEQYF. Written as DNA, the CDR3 is TGTGCCAGCAGCTTAGAAACAGCCTACGAGCAGTACTTC.

The table lists this clonotype with many counts. This chain uses TRBV6-2 or TRBV6-3 with TRBJ1-2, with D unclear. V lost 0 bases, J lost 6 bases, and 11 bases lay in between. Germline V gene lookup returns CDR1 MNHEY and CDR2 SVGEGT. CDR3 length: 14 amino acids. In nucleotides, the CDR3 is TGTGCCAGCAGTTACTCCAAGGGTGGTGATGGCTACACCTTC. This gives the protein CASSYSKGGDGYTF.

The chain combines TRBV20-1 with TRBJ2-7; the match to TRBD1 covers 8 bases. This CDR3 has 14 amino acids. CDR1 and CDR2 from the germline V gene are DFQATT and SNEGSKA (reference sequence). The V segment lost 5 bases and the J segment 1 base; nucleotides outside the gene matches: 7. The CDR3 DNA reads TGCAGTGCTGTTCATGGGACAGGTTCCTACGAGCAGTACTTC. Its protein is CSAVHGTGSYEQYF.

This clonotype was recorded at least ten times. This chain uses TRBV2 with TRBJ2-3; unclear D gene. The V gene's germline CDR1 is SNHLY and CDR2 FYNNEI. The V gene lost 5 bases and the J gene lost 5 bases, with 8 bases spanning the gap. The CDR3 covers 12 residues. The CDR3 loop reads CASSRAEDTQYF. CDR3 coding DNA: TGTGCCAGCAGTAGAGCAGAAGATACGCAGTATTTT.

Points on this clonotype: An end of the junction does not agree with germline; a read error may underlie this. This chain uses TRBV6-5 with TRBJ2-1, with D tentatively TRBD2 (5 bases). CDR1 and CDR2 (germline): MNHEY, SVGAGI. The CDR3 spans 14 residues. CDR3 bases: TGTGCCAGCAGTTACACGGACTCCCACAATGAGCAGTTCTTC. Its protein product is CASSYTDSHNEQFF.

The chain employs TRBV6-2 or TRBV6-3 and TRBJ2-7, with D possibly called TRBD1 or TRBD2 (5 bases each). The CDR3 length is 14 residues. Germline values: CDR1 MNHEY, CDR2 SVGEGT. Trimming left V 7 bases short and J 2 bases short, with 15 bases between. The CDR3 nucleotides read TGTGCCAGCATCCACAAGGGACGGCCCTACGAGCAGTACTTC. Protein sequence: CASIHKGRPYEQYF.

The V and J genes are TRBV7-2 and TRBJ2-1; TRBD2 matches 13 bases. The CDR3 contains 16 residues. V lost 4 bases to trimming and J lost 6 bases; unmatched junction nucleotides: 6. Germline V gene sequence: CDR1 SGHTA, CDR2 FQGNSA. CDR3 in amino acids: CASSSGLAGERNEQFF. Here the CDR3 DNA reads TGTGCCAGCAGCTCCGGACTAGCGGGAGAGCGCAATGAGCAGTTCTTC.

V is TRBV3-1 and J is TRBJ2-7; 9 bases fit TRBD1. V lost 1 base, J lost 6 bases, and 4 bases stayed unmatched. This CDR3 contains 14 residues. Germline-derived CDR1 and CDR2 are LGHDT and YNNKEL (reference sequence). As DNA, the CDR3 is TGTGCCAGCAGCCAAGGCGGGACAGGGTTCGAGCAGTACTTC. This encodes CASSQGGTGFEQYF.

This clonotype came up a few times. The V gene is TRBV11-3, the J gene TRBJ1-2; no definite D call. The V and J ends lost 5 bases and 8 bases respectively, with 12 bases between them. Germline values: CDR1 SGHNT, CDR2 YENEEA. The CDR3 has 12 residues. CDR3 residues: CASSNKVSGYTF. As DNA, the CDR3 is TGTGCCAGCAGCAACAAAGTCTCCGGCTACACCTTC.

V and J are TRBV9 and TRBJ1-1, with TRBD1 as a possible D gene (5 bases). The CDR3 is 16 amino acids. CDR1 and CDR2 (germline): SGDLS, YYNGEE. V lost 0 bases and J 0 bases, leaving 12 bases between the germline ends. The CDR3 DNA reads as TGTGCCAGCAGCGTAGGTGGGGGGGGGATGAACACTGAAGCTTTCTTT. Encoded protein: CASSVGGGGMNTEAFF.

This clonotype showed up just a few times. V usage is TRBV9 and J usage is TRBJ2-3; D gene ambiguous. V lost 3 bases and J 3 bases, leaving 14 bases between the germline ends. The CDR3 has 15 amino acids. The germline CDR1 and CDR2 sequences are SGDLS and YYNGEE. The CDR3 DNA reads as TGTGCCAGCAGCGCTATAGGGTACAGTACAGATACGCAGTATTTT. Encoded protein: CASSAIGYSTDTQYF.

The table lists this clonotype with many counts. CDR3 protein: CASTPGTSTYEQYF. The CDR3 DNA reads as TGTGCCAGCACCCCCGGGACATCAACCTACGAGCAGTACTTC. The rearrangement joins TRBV5-5 to TRBJ2-7; D might be TRBD1 (6 bases). V gave up 6 bases and J gave up 2 bases, with 15 bases separating them. Germline CDR1 is SGHKS and CDR2 is YYEKEE (reference sequence). The CDR3 runs to 14 residues.

This clonotype has at least ten counts. The J gene is TRBJ1-2, the V gene TRBV20-1, with D unclear. V shed 5 bases and J shed 0 bases, with 10 bases lying between them. The CDR3 contains 13 residues. In germline, CDR1 is DFQATT, CDR2 SNEGSKA (reference sequence). CDR3 coding DNA: TGCAGTGCTGGGAGATCGACTAACTATGGCTACACCTTC. Translation: CSAGRSTNYGYTF.

V is TRBV14 and J is TRBJ2-7; 11 nucleotides align to TRBD1. CDR3 length: 15 residues. The V gene's germline CDR1 is SGHDN and CDR2 FVKESK. V shed 0 bases and J 4 bases; nucleotides not matched to a gene: 2. This CDR3 is CASSQEGQGVYEQYF. Here the CDR3 DNA reads TGTGCCAGCAGCCAAGAGGGACAGGGGGTATACGAGCAGTACTTC.

This clonotype came up a few times. The chain joins TRBV3-1 to TRBJ2-6, with D maybe TRBD1 (6 bases). The CDR3 loop spans 15 amino acids. V lost 1 base to trimming and J lost 12 bases, with 16 bases between them. Germline values: CDR1 LGHDT, CDR2 YNNKEL (reference sequence). CDR3 sequence (DNA): TGTGCCAGCAGCCAAGGCTCCGGGATGGGGGCCGTCCTGACTTTC. Translating it yields CASSQGSGMGAVLTF.

The table lists this clonotype with a few counts. The chain employs TRBV5-6 and TRBJ1-6; the D is unclear. CDR3 length: 14 amino acids. The V gene's germline CDR1 is SGHDT and CDR2 YYEEEE. V lost 5 bases to trimming and J lost 7 bases, with 13 bases between them. The CDR3 protein is CASSYGIQNSPLHF. The CDR3 region has the DNA TGTGCCAGCAGTTATGGGATCCAAAATTCACCCCTCCACTTT.

This chain joins TRBV29-1 and TRBJ2-7; D is perhaps TRBD1 or TRBD2 (6 bases each). The V and J ends lost 6 bases and 9 bases respectively, with 27 bases between them. This CDR3 is built from 15 residues. Germline CDR1 reads SQVTM; CDR2 reads ANQGSEA. CDR3 in DNA: TGCAGCGTCTCCACTTCGACAGGCGGGGCGGGGATGCAGTACTTC. This translates into CSVSTSTGGAGMQYF.

This clonotype was observed a few times. The rearrangement joins TRBV15 to TRBJ2-7, with D tentatively TRBD1 (6 bases). CDR1 is LNHNV and CDR2 is YYDKDF in the germline V gene (reference sequence). This CDR3 spans 13 amino acids. V shed 2 bases and J shed 6 bases, with 11 bases lying between them. The CDR3 coding sequence is TGTGCCACCAGCAGACAGGGGCGCTCCGAGCAGTACTTC. This gives the protein CATSRQGRSEQYF.